The 32 T cell receptor beta chains below were found in one sample sequenced in a study of siplizumab effects on memory and regulatory T cells. Sequencing used immunoSEQ multiplex PCR; TCRdb keeps in-frame clones, though not all of them. Seen here are roughly 68,000 clones, just over 95% observed once, and the top ten hold about 0.1%. The sequenced sample consisted of naive CD8+ T cells sorted from blood. The receptors derive from a human donor in good health.

V gene TRBV11-3 combines with J gene TRBJ2-1, with 9 bases aligning to TRBD1. After removal of 8 bases from V and 5 bases from J, the junction contained 4 bases not matched to a gene. The CDR3 length is 13 residues. Germline CDR1 SGHNT, CDR2 YENEEA. The CDR3 here is CASSWTGDNEQFF. In DNA, the CDR3 is TGTGCCAGCTCCTGGACAGGGGACAATGAGCAGTTCTTC.

The chain carries TRBV4-3 and TRBJ1-4; D remains ambiguous. V was shortened by 1 base and J by 0 bases, with 6 bases between the two germline ends. Germline V lookup: CDR1 LGHNA, CDR2 YSLEER. This CDR3 has 15 residues. The CDR3 DNA reads TGCGCCAGCAGCCAAGGGGCTGCAACTAATGAAAAACTGTTTTTT. Amino acids: CASSQGAATNEKLFF.

Written as DNA, the CDR3 is TGTGCCAGCAGCCCGAAGGCAGGGGCGGTTGGCTACACCTTC. Translation: CASSPKAGAVGYTF. The J gene is TRBJ1-2, the V gene TRBV7-6; tentative D call: TRBD1 (6 bases). Per the germline V gene, CDR1 is SGHVS and CDR2 is FNYEAQ. Trimming shortened V by 5 bases and J by 7 bases, and 17 bases separated the two germline ends. This CDR3 has 14 residues.

This chain joins TRBV28 and TRBJ2-1; weak D call: TRBD2 (5 bases). Germline values: CDR1 MDHEN, CDR2 SYDVKM. V was trimmed by 5 bases and J by 7 bases, leaving 9 bases between them. The CDR3 extends over 12 amino acids. In nucleotides, the CDR3 is TGTGCCAGCAGTCTTAGGAGGAATGAGCAGTTCTTC. It translates to CASSLRRNEQFF.

The chain recombines TRBV30 with TRBJ2-1; D may be TRBD2 (5 bases). Germline assignment: CDR1 GTSNPN and CDR2 SVGIG (reference sequence). The CDR3 spans 16 residues. The V and J ends lost 0 bases and 2 bases respectively, with 14 bases between them. The chain's CDR3 is CAWSVSGPGTYNEQFF. In DNA form, the CDR3 reads TGTGCCTGGAGTGTAAGCGGCCCGGGGACCTACAATGAGCAGTTCTTC. The whole variable domain, remainder taken from reference TRBV30 and TRBJ2-1, is SQTIHQWPATLVQPVGSPLSLECTVEGTSNPNLYWYRQAAGRGLQLLFYSVGIGQISSEVPQNLSASRPQDRQFILSSKKLLLSDSGFYLCAWSVSGPGTYNEQFFGPGTRLTVL.

CDR3 bases: TGTGCCAGCAGTTTCGGGACGGAAAACTACGAGCAGTACTTC. This codes for CASSFGTENYEQYF. The gene calls are TRBV27 and TRBJ2-7; perhaps D is TRBD1 or TRBD2 (5 bases each). Deletions cut 3 bases from V and 3 bases from J, with 12 bases between. Germline CDR1 is MNHEY and CDR2 is SMNVEV (reference sequence). The CDR3 spans 14 residues.

J is TRBJ2-7 and V is TRBV15; TRBD1 agrees at 9 bases. Trimming took 3 bases from V and 3 from J; bases not matched to a gene: 3. CDR1 and CDR2 from the germline V gene are LNHNV and YYDKDF (reference sequence). The CDR3 covers 14 residues. CDR3 residues: CATSRGTGIYEQYF. The CDR3 DNA reads TGTGCCACCAGCAGGGGGACAGGGATCTACGAGCAGTACTTC.

The chain links TRBV6-1 to TRBJ1-1; no clear D. The CDR3 runs 14 residues. V dropped 1 base and J dropped 2 bases, with 8 bases sitting between them. The germline V gene encodes CDR1 MNHNS and CDR2 SASEGT. Here the CDR3 DNA reads TGTGCCAGCAGTGAAGTCCCGGCAAACACTGAAGCTTTCTTT. Protein sequence: CASSEVPANTEAFF.

V gene TRBV29-1 combines with J gene TRBJ2-7, with D maybe TRBD1 (6 bases). Germline V gene data show CDR1 as SQVTM and CDR2 as ANQGSEA. Trimming stripped 7 bases from V and 1 base from J, with 20 bases between. This CDR3 has 15 amino acids. Written as DNA, the CDR3 is TGCAGCGCAGGGGATTTGGCCGGACAGTCCTACGAGCAGTACTTC. Its protein product is CSAGDLAGQSYEQYF.

The rearrangement uses TRBV27 and TRBJ1-2; no clear D gene. CDR3 size: 14 residues. Trimming shortened V by 5 bases and J by 8 bases, and 18 bases separated the two germline ends. The germline V gene encodes CDR1 MNHEY and CDR2 SMNVEV (reference sequence). The CDR3 nucleotides read TGTGCCAGCAGTGGGTACACGGCCCCGGGGGGCTACACCTTC. It specifies CASSGYTAPGGYTF.

The chain is built from TRBV28 and TRBJ1-1; D call uncertain. Germline V gene lookup returns CDR1 MDHEN and CDR2 SYDVKM. The CDR3 spans 12 residues. The V end was cut by 2 bases, the J end by 0 bases, with 1 base between. The CDR3 region is CASSLVNTEAFF. CDR3 nucleotides: TGTGCCAGCAGTTTAGTGAACACTGAAGCTTTCTTT.

Written as DNA, the CDR3 is TGTGCCAGCAGCTGGACCGGGGGGCGGATGGATTTCACAGATACGCAGTATTTT. Translated: CASSWTGGRMDFTDTQYF. This sequence joins TRBV13 and TRBJ2-3; weak D call: TRBD2 (7 bases). V lost 4 bases and J 2 bases, leaving 22 bases between the germline ends. CDR1 PRHDT and CDR2 FYEKMQ come from the germline V gene (reference sequence). This CDR3 spans 18 amino acids.

The chain links TRBV7-6 to TRBJ1-5; perhaps TRBD1 as D (6 bases). The CDR3 runs 18 residues. Looked up from germline, CDR1 is SGHVS and CDR2 is FNYEAQ. Deletions cut 5 bases from V and 0 bases from J, with 20 bases between. The CDR3: CASSPTVQGLYSNQPQHF. DNA for the CDR3: TGTGCCAGCAGCCCGACGGTACAGGGATTGTATAGCAATCAGCCCCAGCATTTT.

The rearrangement links TRBV4-1 to TRBJ1-1; D ambiguous. Deletions cut 0 bases from V and 7 bases from J, with 12 bases between. Germline CDR1 is MGHRA and CDR2 is YSYEKL. This CDR3 region has 14 residues. CDR3 nucleotide sequence: TGCGCCAGCAGCCAAGATCCACAGAAGCTTGAAGCTTTCTTT. Translated, it gives CASSQDPQKLEAFF.

The chain joins TRBV4-2 to TRBJ2-7; D is undetermined. Germline-derived CDR1 and CDR2 are LGHNA and YNFKEQ. Between the trimmed V and J ends, which lost 0 bases and 3 bases, there was a span of 12 bases. The CDR3 consists of 15 residues. The CDR3 DNA is TGTGCCAGCAGCCAAGATTTGGGCAGTATCTACGAGCAGTACTTC. This sequence encodes CASSQDLGSIYEQYF.

This sequence joins TRBV28 and TRBJ2-7; D possibly corresponds to TRBD1 (6 bases). This CDR3 has 12 residues. The germline V gene encodes CDR1 MDHEN and CDR2 SYDVKM. Trimming took 4 bases from V and 5 from J, leaving 9 bases between them. The CDR3 nucleotides are TGTGCCAGCAGTTGGGGGCCTAACGAGCAGTACTTC. This sequence encodes CASSWGPNEQYF.

The rearrangement joins TRBV28 to TRBJ1-1, with 7 nucleotides matching TRBD1. Germline V gene data show CDR1 as MDHEN and CDR2 as SYDVKM. Trimming took 1 base from V and 5 from J; bases not matched to a gene: 4. The CDR3 spans 14 residues. In nucleotides, the CDR3 is TGTGCCAGCAGTTTATTCAGGGGGGGGACTGAAGCTTTCTTT. It translates to CASSLFRGGTEAFF.

The chain uses TRBV9 and TRBJ2-1; no firm D call. The CDR3 spans 14 residues. The V and J ends lost 0 bases and 9 bases respectively, with 13 bases between them. Germline V gives CDR1 SGDLS, CDR2 YYNGEE. The CDR3 DNA is TGTGCCAGCAGCGTAGAAGGGATAGTGGGTGAGCAGTTCTTC. Residues: CASSVEGIVGEQFF.

The rearrangement joins TRBV13 to TRBJ2-1, with unresolved D. V shed 7 bases and J shed 8 bases, with 21 bases lying between them. Germline V CDR1 and CDR2: PRHDT, FYEKMQ (reference sequence). This CDR3 is 15 amino acids long. CDR3 in amino acids: CASTLRGFNGDEQFF. CDR3 bases: TGTGCCAGCACCTTGAGAGGCTTCAATGGCGATGAGCAGTTCTTC.

The V and J genes are TRBV4-2 and TRBJ2-7; 8 nucleotides agree with TRBD2. Trimming removed 3 bases from V and 2 bases from J; junction bases left unmatched: 12. Per the germline V gene, CDR1 is LGHNA and CDR2 is YNFKEQ. The CDR3 runs 17 residues. The CDR3 sequence is CASSQALRGATTYEQYF. CDR3 DNA: TGTGCCAGCAGCCAGGCTTTGCGGGGGGCCACTACCTACGAGCAGTACTTC.

The rearrangement joins TRBV9 to TRBJ1-1; 7 bases are shared with TRBD1. V gave up 3 bases and J gave up 5 bases; unmatched junction bases: 7. The CDR3 has 14 amino acids. CDR1 and CDR2 (germline): SGDLS, YYNGEE. CDR3 DNA: TGTGCCAGCAGCGCCACGACAGGGACGACTGAAGCTTTCTTT. Protein: CASSATTGTTEAFF.

The CDR3 is CASTSSVGAEYEQYF. The CDR3 DNA follows: TGTGCCAGCACCTCCTCGGTGGGGGCTGAGTACGAGCAGTACTTC. The gene calls are TRBV11-2 and TRBJ2-7; the D gene is possibly TRBD1 (6 bases). Per the germline V gene, CDR1 is SGHAT and CDR2 is FQNNGV. The CDR3 has 15 amino acids. With 7 bases removed from V and 4 bases from J, the gap between germline ends came to 20 bases.

The chain uses TRBV5-6 and TRBJ1-3; D is perhaps TRBD1 (5 bases). The CDR3 is made up of 15 amino acids. Germline loops: CDR1 SGHDT, CDR2 YYEEEE. V was clipped by 4 bases and J by 7 bases, with 18 bases between them. CDR3 nucleotides: TGTGCCAGCAGCCCGTTGACGGTGGGGGACAACACCATATATTTT. It specifies CASSPLTVGDNTIYF.

The V gene is TRBV4-1, the J gene TRBJ2-7; 10 nucleotides align to TRBD2. Trimming cost V 2 bases and J 3 bases; bases outside gene matches: 4. This CDR3 contains 15 residues. The germline V gene has CDR1 MGHRA and CDR2 YSYEKL. Written as DNA, the CDR3 is TGCGCCAGCAGCCAAATAGCGGGGGGCCTCTACGAGCAGTACTTC. Its protein is CASSQIAGGLYEQYF.

The chain recombines TRBV9 with TRBJ2-6; 7 bases are shared with TRBD2. The V gene's germline CDR1 is SGDLS and CDR2 YYNGEE. V shed 5 bases and J 1 base; nucleotides not matched to a gene: 9. The CDR3 sequence is 17 residues long. CDR3 in amino acids: CASRGQGEGSGANVLTF. The CDR3 DNA sequence: TGTGCCAGCAGGGGCCAAGGGGAGGGATCTGGGGCCAACGTCCTGACTTTC. Based on the CDR3 plus reference TRBV9 and TRBJ2-6, the full variable domain is DSGVTQTPKHLITATGQRVTLRCSPRSGDLSVYWYQQSLDQGLQFLIQYYNGEERAKGNILERFSAQQFPDLHSELNLSSLELGDSALYFCASRGQGEGSGANVLTFGAGSRLTVL.

This CDR3 reads CASSGDRVSYNEQFF. In DNA form, the CDR3 reads TGCGCCAGCAGTGGAGACAGGGTCTCCTACAATGAGCAGTTCTTC. This chain connects TRBV10-1 to TRBJ2-1, with TRBD1 matching over 7 bases. V lost 4 bases and J lost 0; bases outside the gene matches: 3. This CDR3 region has 15 residues. CDR1 is WNHNN, CDR2 SYGVQD, per germline (reference sequence).

The J gene is TRBJ2-5, the V gene TRBV28; D gene unclear. V lost 3 bases and J lost 3, with 8 bases in between. This CDR3 spans 13 amino acids. Germline V lookup: CDR1 MDHEN, CDR2 SYDVKM. The CDR3 is CASSLILEETQYF. For the CDR3, the DNA is TGTGCCAGCAGTTTGATCCTCGAAGAGACCCAGTACTTC.

J is TRBJ2-7 and V is TRBV2; possible D gene TRBD1, 6 bases. The CDR3 loop spans 13 amino acids. The germline CDR1 and CDR2 sequences are SNHLY and FYNNEI. Trimming took off 1 base at V and 2 bases at J, with 6 bases between the two ends. CDR3 nucleotides: TGTGCCAGCAGTGAAGGGACAGCCTACGAGCAGTACTTC. This gives the protein CASSEGTAYEQYF.

This rearrangement joins TRBV7-9 to TRBJ2-1; 8 nucleotides line up with TRBD1. V gave up 6 bases and J gave up 6 bases; unmatched junction bases: 7. Germline V gene sequence: CDR1 SEHNR, CDR2 FQNEAQ (reference sequence). This CDR3 region has 14 residues. CDR3 sequence: CASSQQGAVNEQFF. Written as DNA, the CDR3 is TGTGCCAGCAGTCAGCAGGGGGCCGTCAATGAGCAGTTCTTC.

The chain combines TRBV9 with TRBJ2-1; TRBD2 agrees at 11 bases. Germline loops: CDR1 SGDLS, CDR2 YYNGEE. With 4 bases clipped from V and 7 bases from J, the junction kept 4 bases outside the gene matches. CDR3 length: 14 residues. CDR3 loop: CASSLSGGANEQFF. Written as DNA, the CDR3 is TGTGCCAGCAGCCTTAGCGGGGGGGCGAATGAGCAGTTCTTC.

This chain uses TRBV19 with TRBJ2-5, with 9 bases identical to TRBD1. Trimming took 5 bases from V and 4 from J; bases not matched to a gene: 8. Germline CDR1 is LNHDA and CDR2 is SQIVND (reference sequence). The CDR3 has 15 residues. CDR3 sequence (DNA): TGTGCCAGTAGTGCCCGGGACAGGGCGGGAGAGACCCAGTACTTC. Translation gives CASSARDRAGETQYF.

The V gene is TRBV9, the J gene TRBJ2-3; D gene unclear. The CDR3 length is 13 residues. V dropped 4 bases and J dropped 0 bases, with 6 bases sitting between them. Germline CDR1 reads SGDLS; CDR2 reads YYNGEE. The CDR3 is CASSLGSTDTQYF. CDR3 coding DNA: TGTGCCAGCAGCTTAGGTAGCACAGATACGCAGTATTTT. Combining the CDR3 with reference TRBV9 and TRBJ2-3 gives the whole variable domain DSGVTQTPKHLITATGQRVTLRCSPRSGDLSVYWYQQSLDQGLQFLIQYYNGEERAKGNILERFSAQQFPDLHSELNLSSLELGDSALYFCASSLGSTDTQYFGPGTRLTVL.